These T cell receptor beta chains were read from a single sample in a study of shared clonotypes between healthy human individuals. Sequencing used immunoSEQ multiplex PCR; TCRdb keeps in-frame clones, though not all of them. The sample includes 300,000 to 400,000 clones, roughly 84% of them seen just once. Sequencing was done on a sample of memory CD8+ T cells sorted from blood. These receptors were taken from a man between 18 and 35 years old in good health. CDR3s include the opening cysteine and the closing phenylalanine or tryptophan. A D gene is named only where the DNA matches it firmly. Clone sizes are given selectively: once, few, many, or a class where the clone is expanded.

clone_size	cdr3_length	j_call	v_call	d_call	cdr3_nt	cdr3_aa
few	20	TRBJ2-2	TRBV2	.	TGTGCCAGCAGTGAAGCGTCTCCCTCGGGCGGGAATGGACCCACCGGGGAGCTGTTTTTT	CASSEASPSGGNGPTGELFF
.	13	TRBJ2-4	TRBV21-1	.	TGTGCCAGCAGCACAACGTGGACCCGGAACGGGGACTTC	CASSTTWTRNGDF
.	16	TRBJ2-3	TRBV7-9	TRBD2	TGTGCCAGCAGCTCCGCTCTAGCGGGAGTTGCAGATACGCAGTATTTT	CASSSALAGVADTQYF
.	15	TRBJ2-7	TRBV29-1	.	TGCAGCGTTGAAGGAACAGGTCGATACTCCTACGAGCAGTACTTC	CSVEGTGRYSYEQYF
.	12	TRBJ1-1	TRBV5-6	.	TGTGCCAGCAGCGCGGACGAGGCTGAAGCTTTCTTT	CASSADEAEAFF
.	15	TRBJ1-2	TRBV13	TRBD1	TGTGCCAGCAGCTTAGAAGGGGGCGAGAGTTATGGCTACACCTTC	CASSLEGGESYGYTF
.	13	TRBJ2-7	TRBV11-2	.	TGTGCCAGCAGCTTAGAGGCCTCCTACGAGCAGTACTTC	CASSLEASYEQYF
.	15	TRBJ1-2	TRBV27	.	TGTGCCAGCAGTACGAGGGACACCCTTAGCTATGGCTACACCTTC	CASSTRDTLSYGYTF
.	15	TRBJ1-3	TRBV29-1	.	TGCAGCGTTCTCTCGGACATTCTGGGGGGAAACACCATATATTTT	CSVLSDILGGNTIYF
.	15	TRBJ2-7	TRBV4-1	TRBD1	TGCTCCTCAGCATCGTTATCAGGGGGCGCCTACGAGCAGTACTTC	CSSASLSGGAYEQYF
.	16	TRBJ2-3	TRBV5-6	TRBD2	TGTGCCAGCAGCTTGCGACTAGCGGGGGACACAGATACGCAGTATTTT	CASSLRLAGDTDTQYF
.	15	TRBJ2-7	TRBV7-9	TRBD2	TGTGCCAGCAGCTTAGCCCTAGCGGGAATCGACGAGCAGTACTTC	CASSLALAGIDEQYF
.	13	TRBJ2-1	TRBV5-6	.	TGTGCCAGCAGCCTCCGGATGTACAATGAGCAGTTCTTC	CASSLRMYNEQFF
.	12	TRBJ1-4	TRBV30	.	TGTGCCTGGAGTCCGGTGGGTGAAAAACTGTTTTTT	CAWSPVGEKLFF
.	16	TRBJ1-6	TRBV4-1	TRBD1	TGCGCCAGCAGCCGCGATCGACAGGGAACCCTTTCACCCCTCCACTTT	CASSRDRQGTLSPLHF
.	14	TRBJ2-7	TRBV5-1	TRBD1	TGCGCCAGCAGCCTCCGGACAGGGGGGAACGAGCAGTACTTC	CASSLRTGGNEQYF
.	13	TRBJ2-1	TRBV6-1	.	TGTGCCAGCCAGGCAGGAAAGTACAATGAGCAGTTCTTC	CASQAGKYNEQFF
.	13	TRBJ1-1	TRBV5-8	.	TGTGCCAGCAGCACAGGGACCGAGGTCGAAGCTTTCTTT	CASSTGTEVEAFF
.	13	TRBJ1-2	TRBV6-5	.	TGTGCCATAGCGAATGACGACAGGACCCCCCTCACCTTC	CAIANDDRTPLTF
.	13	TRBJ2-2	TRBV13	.	TGTGCCAGCGCCAGGACGAACACCGGGGAGCTGTTTTTT	CASARTNTGELFF
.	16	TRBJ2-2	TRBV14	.	TGTGCCAGCAGCCAAGCGTGGCAGGAGGACACCGGGGAGCTGTTTTTT	CASSQAWQEDTGELFF
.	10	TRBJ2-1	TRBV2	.	TGTGCCAGCAGCTTGAATGAGCAGTTCTTC	CASSLNEQFF
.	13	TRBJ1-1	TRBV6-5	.	TGTGCCAGCAGTTACTCACCGGGCGCGGAAGCTTTCTTT	CASSYSPGAEAFF
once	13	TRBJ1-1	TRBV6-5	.	TGTGCCAGCAGCCCAGGGGAAGGCACTGAAGCTTTCTTT	CASSPGEGTEAFF
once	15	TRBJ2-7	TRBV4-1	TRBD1	TGCGCCAGCAGACAAGAATGGACAGGGGTCTACGAGCAGTACTTC	CASRQEWTGVYEQYF